What follows are 27 T cell receptor beta chains derived from one specimen sequenced in a study of OX40 agonist ivuxolimab in advanced cancers. The data were produced by immunoSEQ multiplex PCR, yet TCRdb's version contains in-frame clones alone and is incomplete. The table lists tens of thousands of clones, 85% to 90% of them singletons. The sample here was CD4+ or CD8+ T cells sorted from blood, taken in a trial of the OX40 agonist ivuxolimab. The receptors originated from an adult with an advanced solid tumor such as melanoma, head and neck, liver or kidney cancer.

The chain recombines TRBV4-1 with TRBJ2-7; 7 positions agree with TRBD2. Unmatched junction bases numbered 5, after V lost 0 bases and J lost 0 bases. Germline V CDR1 and CDR2: MGHRA, YSYEKL. The CDR3 has 16 amino acids. The CDR3 DNA is TGCGCCAGCAGCCAAGATTCCGGGGGGAGCTCCTACGAGCAGTACTTC. The encoded protein is CASSQDSGGSSYEQYF.

V and J are TRBV5-7 and TRBJ1-1; D possibly corresponds to TRBD1 (5 bases). TRBV5-7 is an open reading frame whose function is uncertain. V lost 6 bases and J lost 9, with 15 bases in between. This CDR3 region has 12 residues. The DNA for the CDR3 is TGTGCCAGCATAAGGCAGGGCCCGCAAGCTTTCTTT. Amino acid sequence: CASIRQGPQAFF.

The CDR3 here is CASSLGSSSSYNEQFF. CDR3 DNA sequence: TGTGCCAGCAGCTTGGGTTCCTCTTCAAGCTACAATGAGCAGTTCTTC. The rearrangement joins TRBV5-4 to TRBJ2-1; no definite D call. With 0 bases removed from V and 3 bases from J, the gap between germline ends came to 13 bases. This CDR3 region has 16 residues. Germline V gene data show CDR1 as SGHNT and CDR2 as YYREEE (reference sequence).

V gene TRBV5-4 combines with J gene TRBJ2-7; the D gene is possibly TRBD2 (6 bases). This CDR3 region has 15 residues. Trimming stripped 3 bases from V and 0 bases from J, with 13 bases between. Germline V gene data show CDR1 as SGHNT and CDR2 as YYREEE (reference sequence). The CDR3 DNA reads as TGTGCCAGCAGCTCCGGGGGACGAAGCTCCTACGAGCAGTACTTC. Protein product: CASSSGGRSSYEQYF. The variable domain in full, with the rest retrieved from reference TRBV5-4 and TRBJ2-7, is ETGVTQSPTHLIKTRGQQVTLRCSSQSGHNTVSWYQQALGQGPQFIFQYYREEENGRGNFPPRFSGLQFPNYSSELNVNALELDDSALYLCASSSGGRSSYEQYFGPGTRLTVT.

This chain joins TRBV7-9 and TRBJ2-2; D is unresolved. The V end lost 3 bases, the J end lost 3 bases, and 8 bases lay between the germline ends. CDR3 length: 14 amino acids. Germline V gene data show CDR1 as SEHNR and CDR2 as FQNEAQ (reference sequence). The CDR3 DNA reads TGTGCCAGCAGCTTTAATCGTTACACCGGGGAGCTGTTTTTT. This sequence encodes CASSFNRYTGELFF. The full variable domain, rest sourced from reference TRBV7-9 and TRBJ2-2, is DTGVSQNPRHKITKRGQNVTFRCDPISEHNRLYWYRQTLGQGPEFLTYFQNEAQLEKSRLLSDRFSAERPKGSFSTLEIQRTEQGDSAMYLCASSFNRYTGELFFGEGSRLTVL.

V usage is TRBV9 and J usage is TRBJ2-1, with 12 bases aligning to TRBD2. Germline CDR1 SGDLS, CDR2 YYNGEE. The CDR3 runs 12 residues. The trim removed 4 bases at V and 15 bases at J, leaving 5 bases unmatched. The CDR3 sequence: CASSPTSGGRFF. The CDR3 nucleotides read TGTGCCAGCAGCCCGACTAGCGGGGGTCGGTTCTTC.

This rearrangement joins TRBV14 to TRBJ1-2, with D maybe TRBD1 (5 bases). Germline CDR1 reads SGHDN; CDR2 reads FVKESK. V dropped 1 base and J dropped 2 bases, with 8 bases sitting between them. The CDR3 runs to 14 residues. The CDR3 sequence is CASSQGQRNYGYTF. The CDR3 DNA is TGTGCCAGCAGCCAAGGACAGAGGAACTATGGCTACACCTTC.

The chain has TRBV6-5 and TRBJ2-1; TRBD1 agrees at 9 bases. Losses at the gene ends were 0 bases for V and 10 bases for J; bases not matched to a gene: 10. Germline CDR1 is MNHEY and CDR2 is SVGAGI. The CDR3 sequence is 16 residues long. In DNA form, the CDR3 reads TGTGCCAGCAGTTACTCGATAGGGACAGGGAGGGGCGAGCAGTTCTTC. It translates to CASSYSIGTGRGEQFF.

The gene calls are TRBV7-9 and TRBJ2-6, with a weak D call TRBD2 (5 bases). Trimming removed 7 bases from V and 0 bases from J, with 10 bases in between. Germline values: CDR1 SEHNR, CDR2 FQNEAQ (reference sequence). The CDR3 covers 15 residues. As DNA, the CDR3 is TGTGCCAGCACTGGAGGACCCTCTGGGGCCAACGTCCTGACTTTC. It yields the protein CASTGGPSGANVLTF.

The genes are TRBV18 and TRBJ1-1; D is unclear. V lost 1 base and J lost 6, with 12 bases in between. Germline-derived CDR1 and CDR2 are KGHSH and LQKENI. The CDR3 has 14 amino acids. CDR3 amino acids: CASSPRPLEAEAFF. The DNA of the CDR3 is TGTGCCAGCTCACCACGACCCCTGGAGGCTGAAGCTTTCTTT. Full variable domain (remainder filled in from reference TRBV18 and TRBJ1-1): NAGVMQNPRHLVRRRGQEARLRCSPMKGHSHVYWYRQLPEEGLKFMVYLQKENIIDESGMPKERFSAEFPKEGPSILRIQQVVRGDSAAYFCASSPRPLEAEAFFGQGTRLTVV.

The gene calls are TRBV11-1 and TRBJ1-2, with TRBD1 identical over 7 bases. The CDR3 consists of 15 residues. Germline values: CDR1 SGHAT, CDR2 FQDESV (reference sequence). Trimming at V came to 5 bases and at J to 6 bases, leaving 12 bases not matched to a gene. The chain's CDR3 is CASSGGQLEFDGYTF. In DNA form, the CDR3 reads TGTGCCAGCAGCGGGGGACAGCTTGAGTTTGATGGCTACACCTTC.

By share of the sample, this clone is medium-sized. The gene calls are TRBV4-2 and TRBJ1-3, with no clear D. The CDR3 has 16 amino acids. The germline V gene has CDR1 LGHNA and CDR2 YNFKEQ. Trimming removed 1 base from V and 0 bases from J, with 10 bases in between. The CDR3 sequence is CASSQVTVVSGNTIYF. The CDR3 DNA reads TGTGCCAGCAGCCAAGTCACGGTGGTCTCTGGAAACACCATATATTTT.

This clone was counted a few times. This chain connects TRBV6-5 to TRBJ1-5; no reliable D call. The CDR3 runs 13 residues. Trimming shortened V by 5 bases and J by 11 bases, and 16 bases separated the two germline ends. Germline CDR1 MNHEY, CDR2 SVGAGI. CDR3 residues: CASSESMGQAQHF. DNA of the CDR3: TGTGCCAGCAGTGAAAGTATGGGTCAAGCCCAGCATTTT.

V and J are TRBV20-1 and TRBJ1-1; D remains ambiguous. The CDR3 contains 9 residues. Germline V CDR1 and CDR2: DFQATT, SNEGSKA (reference sequence). CDR3 sequence: CTEAPEAFF. As DNA, the CDR3 is TGCACCGAGGCCCCTGAAGCTTTCTTT.

The chain combines TRBV7-2 with TRBJ2-4, with D hard to call. V was clipped by 1 base and J by 4 bases, with 11 bases between them. The germline V gene has CDR1 SGHTA and CDR2 FQGNSA. The CDR3 loop spans 15 amino acids. CDR3 sequence (DNA): TGTGCCAGCAGCTTAGTGGGCGATGGAAAAAACATTCAGTACTTC. It translates to CASSLVGDGKNIQYF. The variable domain in full, completed from reference TRBV7-2 and TRBJ2-4, reads GAGVSQSPSNKVTEKGKDVELRCDPISGHTALYWYRQSLGQGLEFLIYFQGNSAPDKSGLPSDRFSAERTGGSVSTLTIQRTQQEDSAVYLCASSLVGDGKNIQYFGAGTRLSVL.

J is TRBJ2-1 and V is TRBV20-1; D remains ambiguous. The V and J ends lost 4 bases and 8 bases respectively, with 9 bases between them. The germline CDR1 and CDR2 sequences are DFQATT and SNEGSKA (reference sequence). The CDR3 sequence is 11 residues long. The CDR3 here is CSATRMDEQFF. The CDR3 nucleotides read TGCAGTGCTACTCGTATGGATGAGCAGTTCTTC.

The DNA for the CDR3 is TGTGCCAGCGGAAGGGCCTCTAATCAGCCCCAGCATTTT. This translates into CASGRASNQPQHF. The rearrangement links TRBV6-1 to TRBJ1-5; D not resolved. This CDR3 has 13 residues. Germline-derived CDR1 and CDR2 are MNHNS and SASEGT. Trimming took off 8 bases at V and 4 bases at J, with 12 bases between the two ends.

The rearrangement uses TRBV7-8 and TRBJ1-3; possibly TRBD1 for D (5 bases). The CDR3 is made up of 14 amino acids. Germline V CDR1 and CDR2: SGHVS, FQNEAQ. Trimming shortened V by 5 bases and J by 0 bases, and 8 bases separated the two germline ends. The CDR3 DNA sequence: TGTGCCAGCAGCCTCGGGACCTCTGGAAACACCATATATTTT. It is translated as CASSLGTSGNTIYF. The full variable domain, in which reference TRBV7-8 and TRBJ1-3 provide the parts outside the CDR3, is GAGVSQSPRYKVAKRGQDVALRCDPISGHVSLFWYQQALGQGPEFLTYFQNEAQLDKSGLPSDRFFAERPEGSVSTLKIQRTQQEDSAVYLCASSLGTSGNTIYFGEGSWLTVV.

This sequence joins TRBV7-2 and TRBJ1-3; D gene unclear. This CDR3 is 15 amino acids long. Germline loops: CDR1 SGHTA, CDR2 FQGNSA. V was pared by 5 bases and J by 0 bases, with 11 bases between. This CDR3 reads CASSPGSYSGNTIYF. The CDR3 coding sequence is TGTGCCAGCAGCCCTGGGTCTTACTCTGGAAACACCATATATTTT.

This sequence joins TRBV7-3 and TRBJ1-1; perhaps TRBD1 as D (5 bases). The CDR3 spans 13 residues. The germline gives CDR1 SGHTA, CDR2 FQGTGA. V gave up 3 bases and J gave up 1 base, with 6 bases separating them. CDR3 coding DNA: TGTGCCAGCAGCTTGACAGCGAACACTGAAGCTTTCTTT. Translation gives CASSLTANTEAFF.

The V and J genes are TRBV7-8 and TRBJ2-5; D is uncertain. Germline V lookup: CDR1 SGHVS, CDR2 FQNEAQ. V lost 5 bases, J lost 3 bases, and 13 bases lay in between. The CDR3 runs 14 residues. CDR3 in amino acids: CASSPRVKKETQYF. Here the CDR3 DNA reads TGTGCCAGCAGCCCCCGGGTAAAAAAAGAGACCCAGTACTTC.

J is TRBJ2-1 and V is TRBV5-1; TRBD1 or TRBD2 may be the D gene (5 bases each). From germline, CDR1 is SGHRS and CDR2 YFSETQ. The CDR3 runs to 16 residues. Between the trimmed V and J ends, which lost 3 bases and 4 bases, there was a span of 17 bases. CDR3 loop: CASSYGEGPGYNEQFF. CDR3 nucleotides: TGCGCCAGCAGCTATGGTGAGGGGCCGGGGTACAATGAGCAGTTCTTC.

The V gene is TRBV21-1, the J gene TRBJ1-2; the D call in the table, TRBD1, was not verified against the DNA. TRBV21-1 is reported as a pseudogene. The length of the CDR3 is 15 residues. The CDR3 loop is CASSPDGLPGYGYTF. CDR3 in DNA: TGTGCCAGCAGCCCCGACGGCCTACCAGGCTATGGCTACACCTTC.

The chain recombines TRBV5-1 with TRBJ2-1; D is possibly TRBD1 or TRBD2 (5 bases each). Germline assignment: CDR1 SGHRS and CDR2 YFSETQ. The CDR3 sequence is 18 residues long. V was shortened by 3 bases and J by 4 bases, with 23 bases between the two germline ends. DNA of the CDR3: TGCGCCAGCAGCTCCCGGGACCTAGGCGGGTGGGGGTACAATGAGCAGTTCTTC. It yields the protein CASSSRDLGGWGYNEQFF.

The table lists this clone with a count of one. This chain connects TRBV7-9 to TRBJ1-1; 7 bases are shared with TRBD1. This CDR3 comprises 12 residues. V lost 1 base to trimming and J lost 7 bases; unmatched junction nucleotides: 0. Germline V gene data show CDR1 as SEHNR and CDR2 as FQNEAQ (reference sequence). The CDR3 DNA reads as TGTGCCAGCAGCTTAGGACAGGGTGAAGCTTTCTTT. It is translated as CASSLGQGEAFF.

The chain has TRBV25-1 and TRBJ2-7, with D possibly called TRBD1 or TRBD2 (7 bases each). The CDR3 contains 13 residues. The V gene's germline CDR1 is MGHDK and CDR2 SYGVNS. Trimming took off 2 bases at V and 6 bases at J, with 11 bases between the two ends. The CDR3 DNA follows: TGTGCCAGCAGTGAAGGCAGGGGGGGCGAGCAGTACTTC. Its protein is CASSEGRGGEQYF.

The V and J genes are TRBV9 and TRBJ2-1; D may be TRBD1 or TRBD2 (5 bases each). The germline CDR1 and CDR2 sequences are SGDLS and YYNGEE. The V gene lost 4 bases and the J gene lost 7 bases, with 18 bases spanning the gap. The CDR3 spans 15 residues. Here the CDR3 DNA reads TGTGCCAGCAGCCGACAGCTCGGGGCCAAAAATGAGCAGTTCTTC. Encoded protein: CASSRQLGAKNEQFF.